Listed here are 10 T cell receptor beta chains from one sample, sequenced in a study of CD8 T cells in Susac syndrome. Random hexamers were used to reverse transcribe an amount of roughly 0.5 to 1 ug RNA. TCRdb used MiXCR to reprocess the immunoSEQ multiplex PCR reads, holding one entry per CDR3 protein. This table holds roughly 200,000 distinct CDR3 sequences, over 85% found once. Source material: CD4+ T cells from PBMCs. The receptor source for this set is a human donor in good health.

This rearrangement joins TRBV27 to TRBJ1-5; tentatively, D is TRBD1 (6 bases). Germline values: CDR1 MNHEY, CDR2 SMNVEV (reference sequence). The ends were cut back, 9 bases at V and 7 bases at J, with 16 bases in the middle. This CDR3 spans 13 amino acids. CDR3 in DNA: TGTGCCAGTAGCGGCAGGGGACAACAGCCCCAGCATTTT. Translated: CASSGRGQQPQHF.

This rearrangement joins TRBV14 to TRBJ2-1; D remains unclear. Trimming took 3 bases from V and 10 from J, leaving 13 bases between them. This CDR3 has 13 amino acids. CDR1 and CDR2 (germline): SGHDN, FVKESK. This chain's CDR3 is CASSHHFSREQFF. CDR3 sequence (DNA): TGTGCCAGCAGCCACCACTTTTCTCGGGAGCAGTTCTTC.

The chain links TRBV6-1 to TRBJ2-2, with D perhaps TRBD1 or TRBD2 (5 bases each). The germline CDR1 and CDR2 sequences are MNHNS and SASEGT. V lost 8 bases to trimming and J lost 2 bases, with 18 bases between them. There are 16 residues in the CDR3. The CDR3 bases are TGTGCCAGCGAGGGACGGACTGCACTAAACACCGGGGAGCTGTTTTTT. As protein: CASEGRTALNTGELFF.

The V gene is TRBV14, the J gene TRBJ1-4; D may be TRBD1 (5 bases). Germline V gene sequence: CDR1 SGHDN, CDR2 FVKESK. The ends were cut back, 5 bases at V and 6 bases at J, with 22 bases in the middle. The CDR3 covers 17 residues. CDR3 region: CASSGAAAHRGHEKLFF. CDR3 nucleotide sequence: TGTGCCAGCAGCGGAGCGGCCGCCCACCGGGGACATGAAAAACTGTTTTTT.

This chain joins TRBV25-1 and TRBJ2-7, with TRBD1 as a possible D gene (8 bases). Germline V CDR1 and CDR2: MGHDK, SYGVNS. The CDR3 is made up of 16 amino acids. Between the trimmed V and J ends, which lost 3 bases and 9 bases, there was a span of 24 bases. The CDR3 coding sequence is TGTGCCAGCAGTGAGAGCGGGACAGGAAGGGCCAACGCGCAGTACTTC. Its protein is CASSESGTGRANAQYF.

Regarding this clonotype: Germline and junction disagree at one end, which may indicate a read error. The chain couples TRBV19 to TRBJ2-1; 9 nucleotides agree with TRBD2. Germline V gene sequence: CDR1 LNHDA, CDR2 SQIVND (reference sequence). This CDR3 comprises 17 residues. For the CDR3, the DNA is TGTGACAGTAGTATAGGTGGTAGCGGGAGTTCATACAATGAGCAGTTCTTC. Translation: CDSSIGGSGSSYNEQFF.

V and J are TRBV20-1 and TRBJ1-1; 9 bases fit TRBD1. With V trimmed by 5 bases and J by 5 bases, 9 bases remained unmatched. The CDR3 covers 14 residues. Per the germline V gene, CDR1 is DFQATT and CDR2 is SNEGSKA (reference sequence). CDR3 protein: CSAGTTGGGTEAFF. In DNA form, the CDR3 reads TGCAGTGCTGGGACGACAGGGGGGGGGACTGAAGCTTTCTTT.

Only one count was recorded for this clonotype. The chain links TRBV28 to TRBJ1-5; TRBD1 might be the D (5 bases). The CDR3 is 15 amino acids. Per germline, CDR1 MDHEN and CDR2 SYDVKM. Trimming took off 6 bases at V and 1 base at J, with 13 bases between the two ends. CDR3 residues: CASSLRQKSNQPQHF. As DNA, the CDR3 is TGTGCCAGCAGCCTCCGACAGAAGAGCAATCAGCCCCAGCATTTT.

The chain is built from TRBV27 and TRBJ2-6, with D perhaps TRBD1 (5 bases). This CDR3 has 18 residues. The germline V and J ends were trimmed by 5 bases and 0 bases, with 17 bases remaining between them. The germline CDR1 and CDR2 sequences are MNHEY and SMNVEV (reference sequence). CDR3 region: CASSQTDLGFSGANVLTF. Written as DNA, the CDR3 is TGTGCCAGCAGTCAGACAGACCTTGGGTTCTCTGGGGCCAACGTCCTGACTTTC.

The chain is built from TRBV18 and TRBJ1-2; TRBD1 matches at 7 bases. Germline V gives CDR1 KGHSH, CDR2 LQKENI. The V and J ends lost 3 bases and 5 bases, in that order; junction bases with no gene match: 9. The CDR3 is 15 amino acids. In DNA form, the CDR3 reads TGTGCCAGCTCACCTGGACAGGATGGAGGGTATGGCTACACCTTC. Translated, it gives CASSPGQDGGYGYTF.